Given below is one T cell receptor (beta chain) in context. Its antigen is still unknown. There are no base qualities to consult, and no much larger clone falls within one base. These data come from a study of blood T cell repertoires in COVID-19 (dated by TCRdb to 2019 to 2021). About the full investigation: The collaborator samples originated in the United States, Italy and Spain and spanned the acute and convalescent phases of COVID-19. The prospective study material was composed of cDNA or gDNA derived from T cells, B-cell-depleted T cells, or PBMCs. Deeply sampled blood TCRbeta repertoires from subjects exposed to, actively infected with, or recovered from COVID-19 were included in the dataset. The repertoires were released in a freely available public database intended as a resource for research on the immune response to SARS-CoV-2. Samples came from the ongoing ImmuneRACE study (first 160 participants) plus 1,254 subjects from 6 global collaborators. The sample metadata nearly always contained a de-identified subject ID, COVID-19 status, age in years and sex. HLA class I and class II types, where available, came from metadata supplied by the sample provider rather than from assay-based typing. Summary of the overall study and its limitations: The quantity of clinical and demographic metadata differed by source and by participant and was supplied without curation.

Whole blood was collected in K2EDTA tubes by collaborating institutions according to the institutions' own protocols. Collaborator samples were shipped for TCRbeta analysis as frozen whole blood, isolated PBMCs, or DNA extracted from either sample type. The immunoSEQ Assay, a bias-controlled multiplex PCR, was used to amplify TCRbeta CDR3 regions from genomic DNA. For the original study's pipeline: Nucleated cell counts per sample were estimated from amplification of reference gene primers within the assay. To quantify the absolute abundance of each unique TCRbeta CDR3 rearrangement, sequence reads were collapsed and filtered. For each sample, productive Simpson clonality was calculated as the square root of Simpson's diversity index over productive rearrangements. The table was pulled from immuneACCESS by TCRdb, which kept in-frame rearrangements only. Such tables lose some clones; where checked, under half of the loss comes from unresolved V genes, and the rest has no known cause. V and J calls and clone size are given by that table; D and trimming were obtained from the DNA. In this sample the table shows about 72,000 clones, 82% of which occur a single time. The top ten clonotypes cover more than 6.5% of the sample.

The CDR3 runs 14 residues from the cysteine to the phenylalanine. Of the read, only the CDR3 DNA is kept; its 42 bases are in frame from base 1. The germline V and J ends show losses of 8 bases and 0 bases respectively, and no gene match explains 6 bases of the junction. As encoded in the germline V gene, CDR1 is WSHSY while CDR2 is SAAADI. The chain was built from TRBV10-2 and TRBJ2-5; 7 of the junction bases match TRBD1. The source is a man aged 55 to 70 with acute or convalescent COVID-19. Sequencing input: peripheral blood. The DNA sequence follows: TGCGCCAGCTTAGACAGGGCGTACCAAGAGACCCAGTACTTC. Its coded protein is CASLDRAYQETQYF.